A single sample gave rise to the 19 T cell receptor beta chains below, sequenced in a study of CXCR3 chemokines and chemotherapy response in bladder cancer. TCRdb recomputed calls from the PCR reads with MiXCR, one row per CDR3 protein. The data show several thousand distinct CDR3 sequences, with 10% to 15% seen just once and around 15% held by the top ten. This sample was taken from a patient whose treatment included neoadjuvant chemotherapy. The origin of the receptors is a human donor with bladder cancer that responded to neoadjuvant chemotherapy.

This clonotype came up many times. This chain links TRBV19 with TRBJ1-2; 8 nucleotides agree with TRBD1. Germline trimming cut 6 bases from V and 3 bases from J; bases unmatched to any gene: 3. Germline assignment: CDR1 LNHDA and CDR2 SQIVND (reference sequence). CDR3 length: 13 residues. CDR3 loop: CASRDRVDYGYTF. The CDR3, as DNA: TGTGCCAGTAGGGACAGGGTCGACTATGGCTACACCTTC.

This clonotype appeared many times. The genes are TRBV15 and TRBJ1-2; D is unresolved. This CDR3 comprises 14 residues. Germline assignment: CDR1 LNHNV and CDR2 YYDKDF (reference sequence). V lost 0 bases and J lost 6, with 11 bases in between. This CDR3 is CATSRDLRADGYTF. DNA of the CDR3: TGTGCCACCAGCAGAGATCTCAGAGCTGATGGCTACACCTTC.

This clonotype is classed as medium-sized (0.01 to 0.1%). V is TRBV27 and J is TRBJ2-7; TRBD1 might be the D (8 bases). The CDR3 sequence is 14 residues long. Germline lookup yields CDR1 MNHEY and CDR2 SMNVEV (reference sequence). V was shortened by 5 bases and J by 3 bases, with 14 bases between the two germline ends. CDR3 coding DNA: TGTGCCAGCAGTATACAGGGGGGGAACTACGAGCAGTACTTC. This sequence encodes CASSIQGGNYEQYF.

This clonotype has a handful of counts. The chain is built from TRBV9 and TRBJ2-3; 7 bases are a match to TRBD2. Looked up from germline, CDR1 is SGDLS and CDR2 is YYNGEE. V gave up 5 bases and J gave up 2 bases; unmatched junction bases: 2. The CDR3 consists of 13 residues. CDR3 in DNA: TGTGCCAGCAGGAGGGACTACACAGATACGCAGTATTTT. This sequence encodes CASRRDYTDTQYF.

In its sample, this clonotype was seen many times. The chain carries TRBV6-5 and TRBJ1-2; 7 nucleotides line up with TRBD1. Germline V gene sequence: CDR1 MNHEY, CDR2 SVGAGI. Trimming removed 5 bases from V and 3 bases from J; junction bases left unmatched: 3. The CDR3 is 13 residues long. CDR3 sequence reads: CASSTTGDYGYTF. The CDR3 nucleotides read TGTGCCAGCAGTACCACAGGGGACTATGGCTACACCTTC.

This clonotype was detected many times. In nucleotides, the CDR3 is TGTGCCATCAGTGAGCGGGGGGCTAACACAGATACGCAGTATTTT. It translates to CAISERGANTDTQYF. V is TRBV10-3 and J is TRBJ2-3; a weak D match, TRBD2 (7 bases). The germline V and J ends were trimmed by 2 bases and 2 bases, with 11 bases remaining between them. The CDR3 totals 15 residues. Germline V gene sequence: CDR1 ENHRY, CDR2 SYGVKD.

This clonotype was detected ten times or more. The chain recombines TRBV19 with TRBJ1-2, with D possibly being TRBD1 (6 bases). Trimming removed 5 bases at V and 2 bases at J, with 12 bases between. This CDR3 comprises 14 residues. The germline V gene encodes CDR1 LNHDA and CDR2 SQIVND (reference sequence). CDR3 nucleotide sequence: TGTGCCAGTAGTTTGGGGGGACAAAACTATGGCTACACCTTC. Translation: CASSLGGQNYGYTF.

There are many counts of this clonotype. The chain has TRBV6-1 and TRBJ2-2, with 13 bases matching TRBD2. V was clipped by 1 base and J by 0 bases; unmatched bases: 14. The CDR3 is 22 amino acids. Germline V gene lookup returns CDR1 MNHNS and CDR2 SASEGT. The CDR3, as DNA: TGTGCCAGCAGTGAAGTCTGGACCCCCGGGACTAGCGGGGCGCCGAACACCGGGGAGCTGTTTTTT. Translating gives CASSEVWTPGTSGAPNTGELFF.

This clonotype is labeled medium-sized (0.01 to 0.1%). The chain combines TRBV6-2 or TRBV6-3 with TRBJ2-5; TRBD2 aligns across 8 bases. Germline values: CDR1 MNHEY, CDR2 SVGEGT. Trimming removed 6 bases from V and 5 bases from J; junction bases left unmatched: 5. This CDR3 contains 13 residues. CDR3 protein: CASRRSSGETQYF. The CDR3 DNA is TGTGCCAGCAGACGCTCTAGCGGGGAGACCCAGTACTTC.

This clonotype was seen a few times. This chain joins TRBV6-1 and TRBJ2-7, with TRBD2 matching over 7 bases. The germline gives CDR1 MNHNS, CDR2 SASEGT. The CDR3 sequence is 14 residues long. J was trimmed by 5 bases and V by 6 bases; bases with no gene match: 10. CDR3 bases: TGTGCCAGCAGCGAGCCGGGACTACCGCACGAGCAGTACTTC. Residues: CASSEPGLPHEQYF.

In its sample, this clonotype ranks as medium-sized. This CDR3 is CASRSAYEQYF. For the CDR3, the DNA is TGTGCCAGCAGGAGCGCCTACGAGCAGTACTTC. The V gene is TRBV6-1, the J gene TRBJ2-7, with D unresolved. The CDR3 covers 11 residues. The V end lost 6 bases, the J end lost 2 bases, and 5 bases lay between the germline ends. Germline loops: CDR1 MNHNS, CDR2 SASEGT.

This clonotype has at least ten counts. The gene calls are TRBV30 and TRBJ2-2; D is perhaps TRBD1 (6 bases). This CDR3 is built from 18 residues. Trimming pared 2 bases from V and 2 bases from J, leaving 21 bases between. CDR1 is GTSNPN, CDR2 SVGIG, per germline (reference sequence). Here the CDR3 DNA reads TGTGCCTGGAGTCCACACAGGGTTACGGGCCCAAACACCGGGGAGCTGTTTTTT. Amino acid sequence: CAWSPHRVTGPNTGELFF. Full variable domain (remainder filled in from reference TRBV30 and TRBJ2-2): SQTIHQWPATLVQPVGSPLSLECTVEGTSNPNLYWYRQAAGRGLQLLFYSVGIGQISSEVPQNLSASRPQDRQFILSSKKLLLSDSGFYLCAWSPHRVTGPNTGELFFGEGSRLTVL.

CDR3 residues: CASSLGQVNEKLFF. Here the CDR3 DNA reads TGTGCCAGCAGCTTAGGACAGGTTAATGAAAAACTGTTTTTT. The chain carries TRBV7-9 and TRBJ1-4, with D perhaps TRBD1 (6 bases). Germline V gene lookup returns CDR1 SEHNR and CDR2 FQNEAQ (reference sequence). V was pared by 1 base and J by 4 bases, with 7 bases between. CDR3 length equals 14 residues.

This clonotype was counted many times. The chain couples TRBV6-5 to TRBJ1-5; D perhaps matches TRBD1 (6 bases). Trimming shortened V by 7 bases and J by 5 bases, and 12 bases separated the two germline ends. CDR1 and CDR2 from the germline V gene are MNHEY and SVGAGI. CDR3 length: 13 amino acids. CDR3 coding DNA: TGTGCCAGCAAGGGGGACCGAGATCAGCCCCAGCATTTT. Translation gives CASKGDRDQPQHF.

Comment on this clonotype: This clone may be a read error of a much larger clone one base away. CDR3 nucleotides: TGTGCCAGCAGCTTGGGGGGGGGCGGTGAAAAACTGTTTTTT. This sequence encodes CASSLGGGGEKLFF. The chain combines TRBV5-4 with TRBJ1-4, with D perhaps TRBD1 (6 bases). The CDR3 contains 14 residues. The V end was cut by 0 bases, the J end by 7 bases, with 10 bases between. Germline CDR1 is SGHNT and CDR2 is YYREEE (reference sequence).

This clonotype came up many times. This chain links TRBV12-3 or TRBV12-4 with TRBJ1-4; TRBD1 might be the D (6 bases). The CDR3 is made up of 15 amino acids. The V and J ends lost 6 bases and 0 bases respectively, with 11 bases between them. CDR3 sequence reads: CASRVQGATNEKLFF. The DNA for the CDR3 is TGTGCCAGCAGAGTACAGGGAGCAACTAATGAAAAACTGTTTTTT.

The gene calls are TRBV19 and TRBJ2-7; 7 bases agree with TRBD2. V lost 5 bases to trimming and J lost 5 bases; unmatched junction nucleotides: 12. The CDR3 loop spans 15 amino acids. Looked up from germline, CDR1 is LNHDA and CDR2 is SQIVND (reference sequence). DNA of the CDR3: TGTGCCAGTAGTTGGCGGGGGTCAAGAGGGGACGAGCAGTACTTC. This translates into CASSWRGSRGDEQYF.

Ten or more counts support this clonotype. The V call is TRBV30, the J call TRBJ1-6, with 7 bases matching TRBD1. The germline V gene encodes CDR1 GTSNPN and CDR2 SVGIG (reference sequence). CDR3 size: 14 residues. J lost 7 bases, V lost 0 bases, and 3 bases had no gene match. CDR3 sequence: CAWSVGTENSPLHF. For the CDR3, the DNA is TGTGCCTGGAGTGTTGGGACAGAAAATTCACCCCTCCACTTT.

This clonotype appeared many times. The rearrangement joins TRBV18 to TRBJ1-1, with 8 bases identical to TRBD1. The CDR3 is 15 amino acids. V trimming: 3 bases; J trimming: 4 bases; junction bases outside the gene matches: 7. CDR1 is KGHSH and CDR2 is LQKENI in the germline V gene. CDR3 in amino acids: CASSPSPGGTTEAFF. The CDR3 region has the DNA TGTGCCAGCTCACCGTCCCCAGGGGGCACCACTGAAGCTTTCTTT.